The 5 T cell receptor beta chains presented below share a single source sample, sequenced in a study of cytomegalovirus exposure and HLA in healthy donors. PCR was performed using 60 Vbeta and 13 Jbeta primers. The table came from immunoSEQ multiplex PCR; TCRdb's copy has only in-frame clones and leaves some out. The sample has 150,000 to 200,000 clones; over 70% are singletons. Sequencing was performed on PBMCs. The receptor set was obtained from an older woman in good health and CMV-seropositive.

The genes are TRBV27 and TRBJ1-1, with D possibly matching TRBD1 (5 bases). Germline V lookup: CDR1 MNHEY, CDR2 SMNVEV (reference sequence). Trimming pared 8 bases from V and 5 bases from J, leaving 9 bases between. CDR3 size: 11 residues. The CDR3 nucleotides read TGTGCCAGCGGAGGGACGACTGAAGCTTTCTTT. Protein product: CASGGTTEAFF.

The chain joins TRBV7-9 to TRBJ1-2; 9 bases align to TRBD1. Germline CDR1 and CDR2: SEHNR and FQNEAQ (reference sequence). The V gene end was trimmed by 3 bases and the J gene end by 5 bases; junction bases not matched to a gene: 4. The CDR3 has 14 residues. This CDR3 is CASSLPGQGYGYTF. The CDR3, as DNA: TGTGCCAGCAGCTTGCCGGGACAGGGATATGGCTACACCTTC.

About this clone itself: Other DNA sequences in this sample translate to the same CDR3. This chain uses TRBV28 with TRBJ2-6; D remains unclear. Trimming removed 5 bases from V and 4 bases from J, with 6 bases in between. Germline V lookup: CDR1 MDHEN, CDR2 SYDVKM. The CDR3 has 13 residues. The CDR3 coding sequence is TGTGCCAGCAGTCTCCGGGGGGCCAACGTCCTGACTTTC. It yields the protein CASSLRGANVLTF.

CDR3 in amino acids: CASSSQAVVQYF. In DNA form, the CDR3 reads TGTGCCAGCAGTTCGCAGGCTGTCGTCCAGTACTTC. This chain connects TRBV28 to TRBJ2-5; D ambiguous. The CDR3 totals 12 residues. Germline lookup yields CDR1 MDHEN and CDR2 SYDVKM. V was trimmed by 4 bases and J by 10 bases, leaving 13 bases between them.

J is TRBJ1-1 and V is TRBV29-1; 7 bases agree with TRBD1. This CDR3 comprises 14 residues. Looked up from germline, CDR1 is SQVTM and CDR2 is ANQGSEA. Trimming cost V 7 bases and J 0 bases; bases outside gene matches: 8. CDR3 sequence: CSAIPGQLNTEAFF. The CDR3 DNA reads as TGCAGCGCCATCCCGGGACAGCTGAACACTGAAGCTTTCTTT.